Shown below are 21 T cell receptor beta chains from a single sample sequenced in a study of T-cell memory formation after mild COVID-19. TCRdb re-derived calls from the 5' RACE reads in MiXCR, one entry per CDR3 protein. The sample lists hundreds of thousands of distinct CDR3 sequences; about 22% were seen once. Input material: PBMCs or a T cell subset sorted from them (not recorded which). The receptors come from an adult woman who had mild COVID-19 (a few samples of this study predate the infection). Cell type and time point are not known.

The chain is built from TRBV19 and TRBJ2-7, with D maybe TRBD2 (6 bases). V was pared by 3 bases and J by 1 base, with 13 bases between. Germline V gives CDR1 LNHDA, CDR2 SQIVND (reference sequence). The CDR3 is 15 amino acids. The CDR3 loop reads CASSILRGLSYEQYF. The CDR3 DNA is TGTGCCAGTAGTATCCTTAGGGGACTGTCCTACGAGCAGTACTTC.

The genes are TRBV28 and TRBJ2-7; 8 nucleotides agree with TRBD2. CDR3 length equals 15 residues. The germline V gene encodes CDR1 MDHEN and CDR2 SYDVKM. After removal of 1 base from V and 6 bases from J, the junction contained 8 bases not matched to a gene. The CDR3 DNA follows: TGTGCCAGCAGTTTATTGCAGCGGGGGTTCAGCGAGCAGTACTTC. Translated: CASSLLQRGFSEQYF. The variable domain in full, completed from reference TRBV28 and TRBJ2-7, reads DVKVTQSSRYLVKRTGEKVFLECVQDMDHENMFWYRQDPGLGLRLIYFSYDVKMKEKGDIPEGYSVSREKKERFSLILESASTNQTSMYLCASSLLQRGFSEQYFGPGTRLTVT.

This clonotype was counted only a few times. The chain has TRBV7-2 and TRBJ2-1, with TRBD1 as a possible D gene (6 bases). V lost 7 bases and J lost 9, with 13 bases in between. Germline CDR1 and CDR2: SGHTA and FQGNSA. The CDR3 covers 12 residues. The CDR3 bases are TGTGCCAGCACCCCAGGGGTCGGTGAGCAGTTCTTC. Protein product: CASTPGVGEQFF. The whole variable domain, remainder taken from reference TRBV7-2 and TRBJ2-1, is GAGVSQSPSNKVTEKGKDVELRCDPISGHTALYWYRQSLGQGLEFLIYFQGNSAPDKSGLPSDRFSAERTGGSVSTLTIQRTQQEDSAVYLCASTPGVGEQFFGPGTRLTVL.

The chain links TRBV5-6 to TRBJ2-6, with D possibly being TRBD1 or TRBD2 (5 bases each). The CDR3 consists of 16 residues. The germline V and J ends were trimmed by 1 base and 0 bases, with 8 bases remaining between them. Looked up from germline, CDR1 is SGHDT and CDR2 is YYEEEE. CDR3 loop: CASSLLGTSGANVLTF. DNA of the CDR3: TGTGCCAGCAGCTTGTTAGGGACCTCTGGGGCCAACGTCCTGACTTTC.

This clonotype was recorded a few times. J is TRBJ2-1 and V is TRBV5-6, with TRBD2 identical over 7 bases. Germline V gene lookup returns CDR1 SGHDT and CDR2 YYEEEE. CDR3 length: 12 amino acids. With V trimmed by 0 bases and J by 16 bases, 7 bases remained unmatched. The CDR3 nucleotides are TGTGCCAGCAGCTTGGGGGGGGGAAGCGGTTTCTTC. Protein product: CASSLGGGSGFF.

The rearrangement uses TRBV12-3 or TRBV12-4 and TRBJ2-3; no clear D gene. This CDR3 region has 12 residues. V lost 6 bases and J 6 bases, leaving 10 bases between the germline ends. CDR3 bases: TGTGCCAGCAGGAACACAGCGGATACGCAGTATTTT. Protein product: CASRNTADTQYF.

The chain joins TRBV11-2 to TRBJ2-1; 9 bases are a match to TRBD2. Germline V gene data show CDR1 as SGHAT and CDR2 as FQNNGV. The trim removed 3 bases at V and 6 bases at J, leaving 6 bases unmatched. This CDR3 contains 15 residues. This chain's CDR3 is CASSFSGRYGNEQFF. The CDR3 DNA sequence: TGTGCCAGCAGCTTTAGCGGGAGATACGGCAATGAGCAGTTCTTC.

The V and J genes are TRBV29-1 and TRBJ1-2; 9 nucleotides agree with TRBD1. There are 13 residues in the CDR3. The germline CDR1 and CDR2 sequences are SQVTM and ANQGSEA. Trimming cost V 7 bases and J 5 bases; bases outside gene matches: 8. The CDR3 protein is CSAGTGTGYGYTF. DNA for the CDR3: TGCAGCGCCGGAACCGGGACAGGGTATGGCTACACCTTC. Full variable domain (outside the CDR3, taken from reference TRBV29-1 and TRBJ1-2): SAVISQKPSRDICQRGTSLTIQCQVDSQVTMMFWYRQQPGQSLTLIATANQGSEATYESGFVIDKFPISRPNLTFSTLTVSNMSPEDSSIYLCSAGTGTGYGYTFGSGTRLTVV.

This clonotype came up once. The chain carries TRBV24-1 and TRBJ2-3; D not certain. Germline V gene lookup returns CDR1 KGHDR and CDR2 SFDVKD. V was clipped by 6 bases and J by 1 base, with 7 bases between them. The CDR3 contains 13 residues. CDR3 loop: CATSRWGTDTQYF. The CDR3 nucleotides are TGTGCCACCAGTCGATGGGGCACAGATACGCAGTATTTT.

This clonotype was counted between two and nine times. J is TRBJ2-2 and V is TRBV24-1; D gene unclear. This CDR3 comprises 16 residues. Trimming cost V 3 bases and J 2 bases, with 12 bases left between them. Per germline, CDR1 KGHDR and CDR2 SFDVKD. The CDR3 sequence is CATSDPKTPNTGELFF. Written as DNA, the CDR3 is TGTGCCACCAGTGATCCAAAGACTCCTAACACCGGGGAGCTGTTTTTT.

V gene TRBV20-1 combines with J gene TRBJ2-3; D might be TRBD1 or TRBD2, each matching 5 bases. The CDR3 contains 13 residues. Germline CDR1 DFQATT, CDR2 SNEGSKA (reference sequence). CDR3 loop: CSAWDGGTDTQYF. The CDR3 bases are TGCAGCGCCTGGGACGGTGGCACAGATACGCAGTATTTT.

The DNA of the CDR3 is TGCGCCAGCAGCTTGAACGACAGAAAGTATGGCTACACCTTC. Amino acids: CASSLNDRKYGYTF. The chain has TRBV5-1 and TRBJ1-2; D perhaps matches TRBD1 (5 bases). CDR3 length equals 14 residues. Germline V gene data show CDR1 as SGHRS and CDR2 as YFSETQ. V dropped 1 base and J dropped 5 bases, with 12 bases sitting between them.

The genes are TRBV11-3 and TRBJ2-4; TRBD2 is a possible D gene (6 bases). This CDR3 has 16 amino acids. CDR1 is SGHNT and CDR2 is YENEEA in the germline V gene. Deletions cut 5 bases from V and 0 bases from J, with 14 bases between. DNA for the CDR3: TGTGCCAGCAGCCCCGGCGGCGGGGTAGCCAAAAACATTCAGTACTTC. The encoded protein is CASSPGGGVAKNIQYF. The full variable domain, with the rest looked up from reference TRBV11-3 and TRBJ2-4, is EAGVVQSPRYKIIEKKQPVAFWCNPISGHNTLYWYLQNLGQGPELLIRYENEEAVDDSQLPKDRFSAERLKGVDSTLKIQPAELGDSAVYLCASSPGGGVAKNIQYFGAGTRLSVL.

The chain is built from TRBV7-9 and TRBJ2-7, with D tentatively TRBD1 (5 bases). The CDR3 is made up of 16 amino acids. The V gene's germline CDR1 is SEHNR and CDR2 FQNEAQ (reference sequence). V was trimmed by 4 bases and J by 5 bases, leaving 21 bases between them. CDR3 nucleotides: TGTGCCAGCAGCTCCCTCTGGGCAGGGATTATACACGAGCAGTACTTC. As protein: CASSSLWAGIIHEQYF. Using reference TRBV7-9 and TRBJ2-7 for the parts outside the CDR3, the full variable domain is DTGVSQNPRHKITKRGQNVTFRCDPISEHNRLYWYRQTLGQGPEFLTYFQNEAQLEKSRLLSDRFSAERPKGSFSTLEIQRTEQGDSAMYLCASSSLWAGIIHEQYFGPGTRLTVT.

In its sample, this clonotype was seen a few times. J is TRBJ1-2 and V is TRBV29-1; D gene ambiguous. V gave up 6 bases and J gave up 6 bases, with 8 bases separating them. This CDR3 spans 10 amino acids. Germline V gene lookup returns CDR1 SQVTM and CDR2 ANQGSEA. CDR3 bases: TGCAGCGTCGACCTTAATGGCTACACCTTC. This codes for CSVDLNGYTF.

This clonotype appeared many times. J is TRBJ2-1 and V is TRBV12-3 or TRBV12-4, with TRBD2 identical over 9 bases. The CDR3 loop spans 15 amino acids. J gave up 4 bases and V 6 bases, and 7 bases lay outside the gene matches. For the CDR3, the DNA is TGTGCCAGCAGCTTTGGCCTAGCGGGATACAATGAGCAGTTCTTC. It specifies CASSFGLAGYNEQFF.

This chain connects TRBV9 to TRBJ2-3, with 8 bases fitting TRBD2. CDR1 SGDLS and CDR2 YYNGEE come from the germline V gene. The V and J ends lost 1 base and 2 bases, in that order; junction bases with no gene match: 6. CDR3 length: 16 residues. In DNA, the CDR3 is TGTGCCAGCAGCGTAAGGGTAGCGGGGCCCACAGATACGCAGTATTTT. This gives the protein CASSVRVAGPTDTQYF. Full variable domain (rest looked up from reference TRBV9 and TRBJ2-3): DSGVTQTPKHLITATGQRVTLRCSPRSGDLSVYWYQQSLDQGLQFLIQYYNGEERAKGNILERFSAQQFPDLHSELNLSSLELGDSALYFCASSVRVAGPTDTQYFGPGTRLTVL.

This clonotype was seen only a few times. The chain combines TRBV5-1 with TRBJ2-1; D is undetermined. Germline-derived CDR1 and CDR2 are SGHRS and YFSETQ. The CDR3 length is 12 residues. Trimming pared 0 bases from V and 9 bases from J, leaving 7 bases between. Here the CDR3 DNA reads TGCGCCAGCAGCTTGGAAGGATCTGAGCAGTTCTTC. Translating it yields CASSLEGSEQFF.

The V call is TRBV6-6, the J call TRBJ1-2, with D uncertain. The ends were cut back, 5 bases at V and 2 bases at J, with 12 bases in the middle. The CDR3 contains 14 residues. CDR1 and CDR2 from the germline V gene are MNHNY and SVGAGI (reference sequence). The CDR3 region is CASSLRLENYGYTF. As DNA, the CDR3 is TGTGCCAGCAGTCTTCGACTGGAGAACTATGGCTACACCTTC.

There are many counts of this clonotype. The J gene is TRBJ1-2, the V gene TRBV12-3 or TRBV12-4, with no clear D. This CDR3 has 13 amino acids. Trimming removed 6 bases at V and 0 bases at J, with 8 bases between. CDR3 DNA sequence: TGTGCCAGCAGGCTTACAGCTAACTATGGCTACACCTTC. It yields the protein CASRLTANYGYTF.

This clonotype has a handful of counts. The gene calls are TRBV9 and TRBJ2-3; 9 nucleotides agree with TRBD2. The germline CDR1 and CDR2 sequences are SGDLS and YYNGEE. V was pared by 3 bases and J by 5 bases, with 4 bases of the junction left unmatched. This CDR3 spans 14 amino acids. The CDR3 reads CASSERAGGDTQYF. The CDR3 region has the DNA TGTGCCAGCAGCGAAAGAGCGGGAGGAGATACGCAGTATTTT.